This T cell receptor (beta chain) comes out of a study of control samples from healthy donors and cancer patients. This clone has a handful of counts. With 7 bases removed from V and 1 base from J, the gap between germline ends came to 10 bases. This CDR3 has 13 residues. The repertoire was sequenced with immunoSEQ multiplex PCR; TCRdb's copy has only in-frame clones and lacks some. The sample records about 120,000 clones, around nine tenths being singletons. The chain recombines TRBV12-3 or TRBV12-4 with TRBJ1-1; no clear D gene. The TCR was taken from a man between 25 and 39 years old in good health. Material for sequencing was blood. CDR3 sequence: CASNYKGNTEAFF. The CDR3 DNA sequence: TGTGCCAGCAATTACAAGGGGAACACTGAAGCTTTCTTT.